This T cell receptor (beta chain) was observed in a study of technical replicates of blood from a handful of donors. CDR3 size: 15 residues. The ends were cut back, 5 bases at V and 4 bases at J, with 17 bases in the middle. Germline-derived CDR1 and CDR2 are LNHDA and SQIVND (reference sequence). TCRdb's copy holds only in-frame clones and misses some; the assay was immunoSEQ multiplex PCR. The table has 65,000 to 80,000 clones, 95% seen once. This clonotype originated in a human donor in good health. The V gene is TRBV19, the J gene TRBJ1-2; a weak D match, TRBD1 (5 bases). The sample was T cells isolated from PBMCs. The CDR3 DNA sequence: TGTGCCAGTAGTCCTGGACCAGGGTCAGGCTATGGCTACACCTTC. Its translation: CASSPGPGSGYGYTF.